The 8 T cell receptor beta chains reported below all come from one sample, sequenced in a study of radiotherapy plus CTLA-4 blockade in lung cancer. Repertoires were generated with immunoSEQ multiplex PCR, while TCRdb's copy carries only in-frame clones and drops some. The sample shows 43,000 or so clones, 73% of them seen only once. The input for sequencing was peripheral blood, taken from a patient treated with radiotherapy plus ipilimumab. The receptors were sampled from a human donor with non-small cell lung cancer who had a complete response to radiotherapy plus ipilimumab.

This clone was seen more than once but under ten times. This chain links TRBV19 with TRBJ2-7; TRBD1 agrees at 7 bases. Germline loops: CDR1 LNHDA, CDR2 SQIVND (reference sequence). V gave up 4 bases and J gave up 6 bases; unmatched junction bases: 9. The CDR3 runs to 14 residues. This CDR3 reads CASSTPGGLREQYF. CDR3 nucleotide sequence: TGTGCCAGTAGTACTCCAGGGGGATTACGCGAGCAGTACTTC.

The CDR3 DNA sequence: TGTGCCAGCAAGGGACAGAACTACGAGCAGTACTTC. Amino acid sequence: CASKGQNYEQYF. The chain links TRBV2 to TRBJ2-7; 7 bases line up with TRBD1. V was clipped by 7 bases and J by 3 bases; unmatched bases: 3. The CDR3 extends over 12 amino acids. CDR1 is SNHLY and CDR2 is FYNNEI in the germline V gene.

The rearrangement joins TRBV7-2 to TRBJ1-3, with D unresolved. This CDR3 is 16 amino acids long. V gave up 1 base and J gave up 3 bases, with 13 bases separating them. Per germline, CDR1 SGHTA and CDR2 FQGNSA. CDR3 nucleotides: TGTGCCAGCAGCTTAGGGGCCGGTGGTTTTGGAAACACCATATATTTT. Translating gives CASSLGAGGFGNTIYF.

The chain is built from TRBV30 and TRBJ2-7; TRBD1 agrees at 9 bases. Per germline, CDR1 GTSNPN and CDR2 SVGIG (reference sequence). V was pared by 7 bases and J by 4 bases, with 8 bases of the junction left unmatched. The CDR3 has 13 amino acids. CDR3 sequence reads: CALEDRGLYEQYF. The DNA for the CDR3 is TGTGCCTTGGAGGACAGGGGATTATACGAGCAGTACTTC.

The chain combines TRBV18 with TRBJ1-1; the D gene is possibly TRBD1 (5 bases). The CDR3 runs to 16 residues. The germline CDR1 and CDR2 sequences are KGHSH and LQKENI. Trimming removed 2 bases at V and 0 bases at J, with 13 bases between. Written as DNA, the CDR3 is TGTGCCAGCTCACCATTCCTGGGGGGGTTGAACACTGAAGCTTTCTTT. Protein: CASSPFLGGLNTEAFF.

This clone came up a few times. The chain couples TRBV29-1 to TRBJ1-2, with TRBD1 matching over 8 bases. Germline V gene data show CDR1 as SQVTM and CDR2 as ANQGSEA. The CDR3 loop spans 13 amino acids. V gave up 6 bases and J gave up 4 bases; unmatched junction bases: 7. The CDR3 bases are TGCAGCGTGACCGGGACAGGAGTCTATGGCTACACCTTC. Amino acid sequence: CSVTGTGVYGYTF.

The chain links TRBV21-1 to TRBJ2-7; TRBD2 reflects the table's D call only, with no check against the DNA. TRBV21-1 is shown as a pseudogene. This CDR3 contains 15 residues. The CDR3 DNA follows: TGTGCCAGCAGCAAAGCCCAGCGGGGGTCCTACGAGCAGTACTTC. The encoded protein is CASSKAQRGSYEQYF.

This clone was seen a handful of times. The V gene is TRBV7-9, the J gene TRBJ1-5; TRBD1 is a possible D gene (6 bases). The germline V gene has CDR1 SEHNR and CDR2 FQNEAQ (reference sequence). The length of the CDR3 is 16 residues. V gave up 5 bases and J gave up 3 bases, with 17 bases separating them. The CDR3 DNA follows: TGTGCCAGCAGCGCGCGCCGGGGGGGCGTCAATCAGCCCCAGCATTTT. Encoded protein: CASSARRGGVNQPQHF. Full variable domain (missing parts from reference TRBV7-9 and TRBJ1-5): DTGVSQNPRHKITKRGQNVTFRCDPISEHNRLYWYRQTLGQGPEFLTYFQNEAQLEKSRLLSDRFSAERPKGSFSTLEIQRTEQGDSAMYLCASSARRGGVNQPQHFGDGTRLSIL.